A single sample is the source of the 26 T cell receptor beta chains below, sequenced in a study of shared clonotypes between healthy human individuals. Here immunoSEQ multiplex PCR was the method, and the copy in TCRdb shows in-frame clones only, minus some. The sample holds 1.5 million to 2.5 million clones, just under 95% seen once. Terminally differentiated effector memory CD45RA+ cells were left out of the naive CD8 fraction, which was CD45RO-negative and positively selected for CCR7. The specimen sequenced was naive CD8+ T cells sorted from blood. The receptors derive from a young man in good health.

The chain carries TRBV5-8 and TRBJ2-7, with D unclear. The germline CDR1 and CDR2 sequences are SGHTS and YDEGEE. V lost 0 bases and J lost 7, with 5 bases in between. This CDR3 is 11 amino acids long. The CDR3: CASSLVPEQYF. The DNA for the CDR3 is TGTGCCAGCAGCTTGGTGCCTGAGCAGTACTTC.

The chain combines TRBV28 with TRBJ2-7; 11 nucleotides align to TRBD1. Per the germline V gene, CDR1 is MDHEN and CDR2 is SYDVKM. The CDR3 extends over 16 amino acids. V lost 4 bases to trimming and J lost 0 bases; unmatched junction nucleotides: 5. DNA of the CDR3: TGTGCCAGCAGTTATACCGGGACAGGGGGCTCCTACGAGCAGTACTTC. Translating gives CASSYTGTGGSYEQYF.

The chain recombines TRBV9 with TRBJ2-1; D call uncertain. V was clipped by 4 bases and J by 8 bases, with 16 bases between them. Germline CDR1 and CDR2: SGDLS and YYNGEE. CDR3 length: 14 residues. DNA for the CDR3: TGTGCCAGCAGCTCTCAAAATGGGTGGGATGAGCAGTTCTTC. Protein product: CASSSQNGWDEQFF.

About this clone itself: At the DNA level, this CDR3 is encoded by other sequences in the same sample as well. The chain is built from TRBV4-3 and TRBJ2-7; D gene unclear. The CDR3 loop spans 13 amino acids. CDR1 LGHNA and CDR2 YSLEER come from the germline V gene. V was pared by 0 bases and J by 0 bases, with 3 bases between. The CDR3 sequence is CASSQDSSYEQYF. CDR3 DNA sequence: TGCGCCAGCAGCCAAGACAGCTCCTACGAGCAGTACTTC.

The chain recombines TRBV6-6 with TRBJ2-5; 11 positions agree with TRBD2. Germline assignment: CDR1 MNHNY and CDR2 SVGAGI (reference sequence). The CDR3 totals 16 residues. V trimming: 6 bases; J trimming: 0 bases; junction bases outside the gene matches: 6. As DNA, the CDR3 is TGTGCCAGCAGGCCTCCGGGACTAGCGGACCAAGAGACCCAGTACTTC. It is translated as CASRPPGLADQETQYF.

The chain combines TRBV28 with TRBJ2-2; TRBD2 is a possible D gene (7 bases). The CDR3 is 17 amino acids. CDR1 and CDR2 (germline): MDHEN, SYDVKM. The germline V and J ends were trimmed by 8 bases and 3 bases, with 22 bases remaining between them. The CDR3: CASGPNIGGDDTGELFF. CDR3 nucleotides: TGTGCCAGCGGCCCAAACATAGGGGGGGATGACACCGGGGAGCTGTTTTTT.

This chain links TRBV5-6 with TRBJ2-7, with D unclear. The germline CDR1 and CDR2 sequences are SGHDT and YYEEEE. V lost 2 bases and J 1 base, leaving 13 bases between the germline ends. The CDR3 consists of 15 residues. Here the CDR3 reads CASSFPSAHSYEQYF. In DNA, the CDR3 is TGTGCCAGCAGCTTCCCCAGCGCCCATTCCTACGAGCAGTACTTC.

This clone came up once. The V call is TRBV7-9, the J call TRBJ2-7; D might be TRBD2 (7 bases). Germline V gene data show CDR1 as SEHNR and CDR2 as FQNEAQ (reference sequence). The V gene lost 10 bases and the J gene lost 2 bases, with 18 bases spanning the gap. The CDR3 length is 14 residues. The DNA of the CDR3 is TGTGCCATAGGGGGGGCCCAGAGGCCCTACGAGCAGTACTTC. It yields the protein CAIGGAQRPYEQYF.

CDR3 amino acids: CASRVGSSYTF. In DNA form, the CDR3 reads TGTGCCAGCAGGGTCGGTTCGAGCTACACCTTC. The rearrangement links TRBV6-4 to TRBJ1-2, with D unresolved. This CDR3 has 11 residues. Germline CDR1 MRHNA, CDR2 SNTAGT. V lost 6 bases, J lost 9 bases, and 11 bases lay in between.

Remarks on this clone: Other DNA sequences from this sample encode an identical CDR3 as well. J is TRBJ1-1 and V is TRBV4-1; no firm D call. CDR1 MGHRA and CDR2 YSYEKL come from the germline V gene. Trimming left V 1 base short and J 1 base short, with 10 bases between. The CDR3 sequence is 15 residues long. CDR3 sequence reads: CASSQVGEGNTEAFF. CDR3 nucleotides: TGCGCCAGCAGCCAAGTGGGCGAGGGGAACACTGAAGCTTTCTTT.

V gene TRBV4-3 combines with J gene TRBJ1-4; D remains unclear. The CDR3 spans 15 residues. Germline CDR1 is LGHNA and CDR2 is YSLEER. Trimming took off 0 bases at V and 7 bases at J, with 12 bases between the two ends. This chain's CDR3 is CASSQEITVFEKLFF. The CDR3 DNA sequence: TGCGCCAGCAGCCAAGAAATTACGGTTTTTGAAAAACTGTTTTTT.

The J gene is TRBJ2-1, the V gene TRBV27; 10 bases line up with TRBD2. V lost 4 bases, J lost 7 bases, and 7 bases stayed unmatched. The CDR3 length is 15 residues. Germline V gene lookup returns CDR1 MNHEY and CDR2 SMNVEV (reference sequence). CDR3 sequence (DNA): TGTGCCAGCAGTTCAGAAGTTAGCGGGAGGAATGAGCAGTTCTTC. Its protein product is CASSSEVSGRNEQFF.

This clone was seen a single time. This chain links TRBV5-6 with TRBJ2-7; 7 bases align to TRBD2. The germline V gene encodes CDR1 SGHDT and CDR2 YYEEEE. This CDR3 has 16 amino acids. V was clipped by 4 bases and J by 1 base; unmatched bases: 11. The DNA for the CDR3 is TGTGCCAGCAGCGCAATGGGGAGGGAATCGTCCTACGAGCAGTACTTC. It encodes CASSAMGRESSYEQYF.

The CDR3 is CASSGTANNYEQYF. The CDR3 DNA reads TGTGCCAGCAGCGGGACGGCGAACAACTACGAGCAGTACTTC. This chain connects TRBV7-8 to TRBJ2-7, with D perhaps matching TRBD1 or TRBD2 (5 bases each). V was shortened by 5 bases and J by 3 bases, with 14 bases between the two germline ends. The CDR3 totals 14 residues. Germline V CDR1 and CDR2: SGHVS, FQNEAQ. Complete variable domain (other parts from reference TRBV7-8 and TRBJ2-7): GAGVSQSPRYKVAKRGQDVALRCDPISGHVSLFWYQQALGQGPEFLTYFQNEAQLDKSGLPSDRFFAERPEGSVSTLKIQRTQQEDSAVYLCASSGTANNYEQYFGPGTRLTVT.

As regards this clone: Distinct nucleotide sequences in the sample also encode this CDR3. The CDR3 is CASSWGTGGNYGYTF. Written as DNA, the CDR3 is TGTGCCAGCAGTTGGGGGACAGGGGGCAACTATGGCTACACCTTC. The chain has TRBV27 and TRBJ1-2, with 12 bases identical to TRBD1. CDR3 size: 15 residues. V was pared by 4 bases and J by 2 bases, with 2 bases of the junction left unmatched. The V gene's germline CDR1 is MNHEY and CDR2 SMNVEV (reference sequence).

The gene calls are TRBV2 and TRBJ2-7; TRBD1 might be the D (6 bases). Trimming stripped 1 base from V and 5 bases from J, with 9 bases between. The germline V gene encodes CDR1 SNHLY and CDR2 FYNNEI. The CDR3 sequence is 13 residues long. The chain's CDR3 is CASSEDRADEQYF. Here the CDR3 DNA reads TGTGCCAGCAGTGAAGACAGGGCCGACGAGCAGTACTTC.

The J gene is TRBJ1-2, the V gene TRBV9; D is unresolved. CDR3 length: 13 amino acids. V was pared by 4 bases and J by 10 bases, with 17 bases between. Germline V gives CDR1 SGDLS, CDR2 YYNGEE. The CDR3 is CASSSRPEGDYTF. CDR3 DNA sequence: TGTGCCAGCAGCTCCCGACCCGAGGGAGACTACACCTTC.

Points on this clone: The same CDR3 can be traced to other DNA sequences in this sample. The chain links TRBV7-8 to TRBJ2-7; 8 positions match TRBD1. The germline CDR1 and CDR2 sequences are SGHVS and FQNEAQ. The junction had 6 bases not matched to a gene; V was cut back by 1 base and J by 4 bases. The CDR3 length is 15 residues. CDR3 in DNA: TGTGCCAGCAGCTTAGGAGGTCAGGGGGCTTACGAGCAGTACTTC. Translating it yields CASSLGGQGAYEQYF.

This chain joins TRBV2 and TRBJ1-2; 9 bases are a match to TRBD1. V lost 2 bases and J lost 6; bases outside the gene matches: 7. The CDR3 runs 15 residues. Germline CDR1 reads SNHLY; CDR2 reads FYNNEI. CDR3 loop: CASSEWTGAVDGYTF. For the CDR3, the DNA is TGTGCCAGCAGTGAATGGACAGGGGCCGTGGATGGCTACACCTTC.

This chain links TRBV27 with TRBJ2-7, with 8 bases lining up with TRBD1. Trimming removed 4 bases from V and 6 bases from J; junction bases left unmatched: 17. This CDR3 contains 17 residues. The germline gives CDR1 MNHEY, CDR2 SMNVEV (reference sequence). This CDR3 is CASSSSPLGTGQGEQYF. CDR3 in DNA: TGTGCCAGCAGTTCCTCACCATTAGGGACAGGTCAAGGCGAGCAGTACTTC.

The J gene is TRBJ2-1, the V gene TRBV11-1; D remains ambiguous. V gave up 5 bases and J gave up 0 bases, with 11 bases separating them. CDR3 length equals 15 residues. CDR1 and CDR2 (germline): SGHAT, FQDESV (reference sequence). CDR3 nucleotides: TGTGCCAGCAGCCTGGACCGGTACTCCTACAATGAGCAGTTCTTC. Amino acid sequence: CASSLDRYSYNEQFF.

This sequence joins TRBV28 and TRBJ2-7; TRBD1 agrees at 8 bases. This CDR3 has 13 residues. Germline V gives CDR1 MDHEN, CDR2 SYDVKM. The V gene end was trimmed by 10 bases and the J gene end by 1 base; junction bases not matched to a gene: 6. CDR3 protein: CATRQGISYEQYF. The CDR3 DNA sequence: TGTGCCACCCGACAGGGGATATCCTACGAGCAGTACTTC.

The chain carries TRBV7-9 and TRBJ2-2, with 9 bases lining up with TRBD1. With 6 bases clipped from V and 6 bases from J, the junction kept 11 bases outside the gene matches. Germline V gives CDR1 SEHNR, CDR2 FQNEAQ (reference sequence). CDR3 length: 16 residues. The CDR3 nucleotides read TGTGCCAGCAGGATGGGGGGACAGGGTGGATCCGGGGAGCTGTTTTTT. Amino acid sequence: CASRMGGQGGSGELFF.

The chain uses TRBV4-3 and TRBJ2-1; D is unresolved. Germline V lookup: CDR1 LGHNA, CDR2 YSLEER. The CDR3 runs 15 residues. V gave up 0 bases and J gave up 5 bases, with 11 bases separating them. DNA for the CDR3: TGCGCCAGCAGCCAAGAAGGTCTCCCCGACAATGAGCAGTTCTTC. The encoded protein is CASSQEGLPDNEQFF.

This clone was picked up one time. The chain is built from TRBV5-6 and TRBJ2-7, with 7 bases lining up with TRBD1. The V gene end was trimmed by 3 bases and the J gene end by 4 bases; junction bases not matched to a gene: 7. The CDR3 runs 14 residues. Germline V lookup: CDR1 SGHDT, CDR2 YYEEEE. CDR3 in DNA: TGTGCCAGCAGCTATAAGACAGGGTGGTACGAGCAGTACTTC. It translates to CASSYKTGWYEQYF.

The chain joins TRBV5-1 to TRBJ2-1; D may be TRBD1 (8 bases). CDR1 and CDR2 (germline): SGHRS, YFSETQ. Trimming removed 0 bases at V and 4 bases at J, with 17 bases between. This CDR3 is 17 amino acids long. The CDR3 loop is CASSLGQGRDYYNEQFF. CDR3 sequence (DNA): TGCGCCAGCAGCTTGGGACAGGGGAGGGACTATTACAATGAGCAGTTCTTC.